The 2 T cell receptor beta chains below all came from one sample that was sequenced in a study of cytomegalovirus exposure and HLA in healthy donors. The PCR was carried out with 60 Vbeta primers and 13 Jbeta primers. Clones were sequenced by immunoSEQ multiplex PCR, and TCRdb holds only the in-frame ones, with some missing. The data hold roughly 180,000 clones, with around four fifths observed a single time. Sample: PBMCs. The source is a girl aged 5-17 years in good health and CMV-seropositive.

The chain joins TRBV11-3 to TRBJ2-7; 7 positions agree with TRBD1. Germline CDR1 SGHNT, CDR2 YENEEA. With 5 bases clipped from V and 0 bases from J, the junction kept 7 bases outside the gene matches. The CDR3 is 15 residues long. Here the CDR3 DNA reads TGTGCCAGCAGCCGGGGACAGTCTTACTCCTACGAGCAGTACTTC. Translating it yields CASSRGQSYSYEQYF.

The chain employs TRBV7-8 and TRBJ2-7; TRBD1 matches at 7 bases. This CDR3 is built from 14 residues. The trim removed 5 bases at V and 2 bases at J, leaving 6 bases unmatched. Germline CDR1 reads SGHVS; CDR2 reads FQNEAQ. CDR3 sequence reads: CASSPTGKTYEQYF. The CDR3 DNA follows: TGTGCCAGCAGCCCGACAGGGAAAACCTACGAGCAGTACTTC. Combining the CDR3 with reference TRBV7-8 and TRBJ2-7 gives the whole variable domain GAGVSQSPRYKVAKRGQDVALRCDPISGHVSLFWYQQALGQGPEFLTYFQNEAQLDKSGLPSDRFFAERPEGSVSTLKIQRTQQEDSAVYLCASSPTGKTYEQYFGPGTRLTVT.